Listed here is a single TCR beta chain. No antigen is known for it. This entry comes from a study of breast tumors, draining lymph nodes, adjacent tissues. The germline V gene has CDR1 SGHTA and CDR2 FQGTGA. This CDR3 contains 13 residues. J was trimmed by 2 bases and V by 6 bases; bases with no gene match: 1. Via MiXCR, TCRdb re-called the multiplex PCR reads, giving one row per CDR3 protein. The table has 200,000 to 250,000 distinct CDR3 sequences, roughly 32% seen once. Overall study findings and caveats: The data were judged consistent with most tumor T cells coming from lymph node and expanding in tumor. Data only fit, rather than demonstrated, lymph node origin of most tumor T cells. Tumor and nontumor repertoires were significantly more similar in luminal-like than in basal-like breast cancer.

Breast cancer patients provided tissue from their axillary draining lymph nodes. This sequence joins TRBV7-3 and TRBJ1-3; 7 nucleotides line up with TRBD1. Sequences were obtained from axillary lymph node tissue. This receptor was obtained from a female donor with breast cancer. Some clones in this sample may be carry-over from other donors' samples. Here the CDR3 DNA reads TGTGCCAGCAGAAGGGGGCCTGGAAACACCATATATTTT. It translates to CASRRGPGNTIYF. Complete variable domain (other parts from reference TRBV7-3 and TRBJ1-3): GAGVSQTPSNKVTEKGKYVELRCDPISGHTALYWYRQSLGQGPEFLIYFQGTGAADDSGLPNDRFFAVRPEGSVSTLKIQRTERGDSAVYLCASRRGPGNTIYFGEGSWLTVV.